Included here is one T cell receptor beta chain sequence, with context. The target antigen is unknown. These data originate in a study of human T cells and chemical hapten exposure. Study background: On the upper back, patch tests were applied with 0.01% DPC and read at 6 days. Whole-study findings and limits: Given that the donors had alopecia, their immune response may differ from that seen in healthy people. TCRs at a frequency above 1 in 1000 stayed unchanged with DPC sensitization.

TCRdb reprocessed the RACE reads with MiXCR, giving one entry per CDR3 protein. The table has tens of thousands of distinct CDR3 sequences, roughly a tenth seen once. The CDR3 runs 13 residues. Trimming removed 4 bases from V and 4 bases from J, with 9 bases in between. The germline gives CDR1 MDHEN, CDR2 SYDVKM. Time point in this sample: patch test 1, 2 weeks after DPC sensitization. Indicated treatment: therapeutic diphenylcyclopropenone sensitization with weekly scalp DPC. The TCR was taken from a woman in her forties with alopecia areata. Some clones in this sample may be carry-over from other donors' samples. Sequenced material: whole blood, taken in connection with sensitization to the hapten diphenylcyclopropenone (DPC). V and J are TRBV28 and TRBJ2-3; D unresolved. DNA for the CDR3: TGTGCCAGCAGTTCTCATACCTCAGATACGCAGTATTTT. Amino acids: CASSSHTSDTQYF. The full variable domain, rest sourced from reference TRBV28 and TRBJ2-3, is DVKVTQSSRYLVKRTGEKVFLECVQDMDHENMFWYRQDPGLGLRLIYFSYDVKMKEKGDIPEGYSVSREKKERFSLILESASTNQTSMYLCASSSHTSDTQYFGPGTRLTVL.